This is a list of T cell receptor beta chains from one sample in a study of T cells after yellow fever vaccination. MiXCR, run by TCRdb on the 5' RACE reads, gives a single entry per CDR3 protein. Among 200,000 to 300,000 distinct CDR3 sequences listed, 6.9% were seen once. The sequences come from CD4+ T cells sorted from PBMCs, collected 15 days after the yellow fever booster vaccination. All receptors come from a man younger than 45 who received the YFV17D yellow fever vaccine. Both conserved end residues are part of each CDR3. D genes are given only for firm matches. Rows may omit the clone size; those that give it use once, few, many or a size class.

size,length,J,D,V,CDR3,DNA
many,13,TRBJ2-7,TRBD2,TRBV7-6,CASSQGLAGEQYF,TGTGCCAGCAGCCAGGGACTAGCGGGGGAGCAGTACTTC
few,16,TRBJ1-5,TRBD1,TRBV19,CASSRRGQMGNQPQHF,TGTGCCAGTAGTAGACGGGGACAGATGGGGAATCAGCCCCAGCATTTT
many,13,TRBJ2-1,.,TRBV6-4,CASIHGSENEQFF,TGTGCCAGCATACACGGGAGTGAAAATGAGCAGTTCTTC
many,11,TRBJ2-7,TRBD2,TRBV20-1,CSGGEGPEQYF,TGCAGTGGCGGGGAGGGGCCCGAGCAGTACTTC
many,15,TRBJ1-4,.,TRBV2,CASIWTTATNEKLFF,TGTGCCAGCATTTGGACAACCGCAACTAATGAAAAACTGTTTTTT
.,14,TRBJ2-7,TRBD1,TRBV6-1,CASRMTGGNYEQYF,TGTGCCAGCAGGATGACAGGGGGTAACTACGAGCAGTACTTC
.,12,TRBJ1-4,.,TRBV7-2,CASSFRSEKLFF,TGTGCCAGCAGCTTCCGATCTGAAAAACTGTTTTTT
.,14,TRBJ2-1,.,TRBV29-1,CSVLGLADHNEQFF,TGCAGCGTTCTGGGCCTAGCAGACCACAATGAGCAGTTCTTC
.,13,TRBJ2-7,.,TRBV20-1,CSARDASFGEQYF,TGCAGTGCTAGAGATGCGTCTTTCGGCGAGCAGTACTTC
.,13,TRBJ1-2,.,TRBV5-6,CASSKRSMSGYTF,TGTGCCAGCAGCAAACGATCAATGTCGGGCTACACCTTC
many,13,TRBJ2-1,.,TRBV7-8,CAGAGGKGTEQFF,TGTGCCGGCGCCGGGGGTAAAGGAACTGAGCAGTTCTTC
many,16,TRBJ2-3,TRBD1,TRBV18,CASSPRGQAVTDTQYF,TGTGCCAGCTCACCACGGGGACAGGCGGTGACAGATACGCAGTATTTT
many,11,TRBJ2-5,.,TRBV6-5,CASSSPETQYF,TGTGCCAGCAGCTCACCGGAGACCCAGTACTTC
.,12,TRBJ2-5,.,TRBV6-1,CASNVWDGDQGF,TGTGCCAGCAATGTCTGGGACGGCGATCAGGGCTTC
many,15,TRBJ2-1,.,TRBV2,CASTVEGYADNEQFF,TGTGCCAGCACAGTAGAGGGGTATGCGGACAATGAGCAGTTCTTC
many,13,TRBJ1-2,.,TRBV2,CASSPRVNYGYTF,TGTGCCAGCAGTCCTCGGGTTAACTATGGCTACACCTTC
.,14,TRBJ2-2,.,TRBV14,CASSGLVNTGELFF,TGTGCCAGCAGCGGACTGGTAAACACCGGGGAGCTGTTTTTT
.,16,TRBJ2-7,TRBD2,TRBV7-9,CDSSLGLAGSSYEQYF,TGTGACAGCAGCTTAGGGCTAGCGGGCAGCTCCTACGAGCAGTACTTC
.,13,TRBJ2-7,.,TRBV7-9,CASSWDSLRGQYF,TGTGCCAGCAGCTGGGACTCCCTTAGAGGGCAGTACTTC
many,13,TRBJ1-5,.,TRBV7-8,CASSEGSNQPQHF,TGTGCCAGCAGCGAAGGTAGCAATCAGCCCCAGCATTTT
.,12,TRBJ2-7,.,TRBV7-9,CASSMARHEQYF,TGTGCCAGCAGCATGGCTAGGCACGAGCAGTACTTC
few,16,TRBJ2-4,TRBD2,TRBV20-1,CSRTGELAGAKNIQYF,TGCAGCAGGACCGGTGAACTAGCGGGAGCCAAAAACATTCAGTACTTC
.,13,TRBJ1-5,.,TRBV5-1,CASSLEVNQPQHF,TGCGCCAGCAGCTTGGAGGTTAATCAGCCCCAGCATTTT
many,17,TRBJ1-1,TRBD1,TRBV20-1,CSASLIRDRTMNTEAFF,TGCAGTGCTAGTCTTATCCGGGACAGGACCATGAACACTGAAGCTTTCTTT
few,15,TRBJ2-1,.,TRBV24-1,CATSDLGGPGNEQFF,TGTGCCACCAGTGATTTGGGGGGGCCGGGCAATGAGCAGTTCTTC
many,13,TRBJ2-2,.,TRBV12-3/TRBV12-4,CASSPRVSGELFF,TGTGCCAGCAGCCCCAGGGTGTCCGGGGAGCTGTTTTTT
few,15,TRBJ1-2,TRBD1,TRBV15,CATSKWGQGAGGYTF,TGTGCCACCAGCAAATGGGGACAGGGGGCAGGAGGCTACACCTTC
.,14,TRBJ2-7,TRBD1,TRBV12-3/TRBV12-4,CDSRRDRGTYEQYF,TGTGACAGCAGACGTGACAGGGGAACGTACGAGCAGTACTTC
.,15,TRBJ2-5,TRBD2,TRBV7-9,CASSRASGLGKTQYF,TGTGCCAGCAGCCGAGCTAGCGGCCTCGGGAAGACCCAGTACTTC
.,14,TRBJ1-4,.,TRBV20-1,CSADGAATNEKLFF,TGCAGTGCTGACGGGGCTGCAACTAATGAAAAACTGTTTTTT
.,16,TRBJ1-4,TRBD1,TRBV27,CASKTGWGTGGEKLFF,TGTGCCAGCAAGACCGGATGGGGGACAGGGGGTGAAAAACTGTTTTTT
.,15,TRBJ2-2,TRBD2,TRBV5-6,CASSFSGSDTGELFF,TGTGCCAGCAGCTTTAGCGGGAGCGACACCGGGGAGCTGTTTTTT
many,14,TRBJ1-1,.,TRBV19,CASSMWGANTEAFF,TGTGCCAGTAGTATGTGGGGGGCCAACACTGAAGCTTTCTTT
.,16,TRBJ2-3,.,TRBV4-2,CASSQSLAAGADTQYF,TGTGCCAGCAGCCAAAGCTTAGCGGCGGGCGCAGATACGCAGTATTTT
many,16,TRBJ2-1,.,TRBV5-6,CASSLGERLSADEQFF,TGTGCCAGCAGCTTGGGTGAGAGGCTTTCCGCCGATGAGCAGTTCTTC
many,17,TRBJ2-1,.,TRBV20-1,CSARVGWAQSSYNEQFF,TGCAGTGCTAGAGTTGGGTGGGCTCAAAGCTCCTACAATGAGCAGTTCTTC
.,11,TRBJ2-5,.,TRBV20-1,CSAVPEETQYF,TGCAGTGCTGTCCCTGAGGAGACCCAGTACTTC
few,15,TRBJ2-5,TRBD1,TRBV20-1,CSARDGDRGQETQYF,TGCAGTGCTAGAGATGGTGACAGGGGCCAAGAGACCCAGTACTTC
few,14,TRBJ1-2,.,TRBV5-1,CASSLVLGNYGYTF,TGCGCCAGCAGCCTCGTTCTGGGGAACTATGGCTACACCTTC
few,13,TRBJ2-7,.,TRBV6-1,CASRLTGAYEQYF,TGTGCCAGCAGACTGACAGGAGCTTACGAGCAGTACTTC
few,12,TRBJ2-7,TRBD2,TRBV20-1,CSAQPGLEVQYF,TGCAGTGCTCAACCGGGACTAGAGGTGCAGTACTTC
.,17,TRBJ1-5,TRBD1,TRBV7-2,CASSLAGTGSNNQPQHF,TGTGCCAGCAGCTTAGCGGGGACAGGGTCCAACAATCAGCCCCAGCATTTT
few,15,TRBJ2-1,TRBD2,TRBV7-2,CASSGLGSSYNEQFF,TGTGCCAGCTCGGGACTAGGGAGCTCCTACAATGAGCAGTTCTTC
many,15,TRBJ2-4,TRBD2,TRBV7-2,CASSLPGGAKNIQYF,TGTGCCAGCAGCTTACCCGGGGGGGCCAAAAACATTCAGTACTTC
few,13,TRBJ2-3,.,TRBV5-1,CASSLGDQDTQYF,TGCGCCAGCAGCTTAGGGGACCAAGATACGCAGTATTTT
few,13,TRBJ1-1,.,TRBV18,CASSPQANTEAFF,TGTGCCAGCTCACCACAGGCGAACACTGAAGCTTTCTTT
many,14,TRBJ2-7,TRBD2,TRBV10-2,CASRAGTSEYEQYF,TGCGCCAGCAGAGCCGGGACTAGTGAGTACGAGCAGTACTTC
.,16,TRBJ2-4,.,TRBV19,CASSMGRRRGENIQYF,TGTGCCAGTAGTATGGGCCGGAGAAGGGGGGAAAACATTCAGTACTTC